This T cell receptor beta chain stems from a study of PD-1 blockade in classical Hodgkin lymphoma. Germline CDR1 is SGHVS and CDR2 is FQNEAQ. Trimming removed 5 bases at V and 4 bases at J, with 14 bases between. The CDR3 runs 14 residues. Assay used: immunoSEQ multiplex PCR; TCRdb lists only in-frame clones, some missing. The sample yields approximately 25,000 clones, almost 70% seen once. Following autologous stem cell transplantation, relapse occurred in every patient, and exposure to brentuximab vedotin varied. Details on this clone: Its specificity is unknown.

General study points: Newly diagnosed patients reportedly had lower baseline TCR diversity than healthy donors. Individuals who commenced nivolumab within less than 1 year of ASCT were excluded. The CD4+ diversity rise by C4D1 was clearest in complete responders.

The rearrangement joins TRBV7-8 to TRBJ1-2; D is possibly TRBD1 (5 bases). The receptor was derived from a human donor with classical Hodgkin lymphoma. Sequencing was performed on peripheral blood mononuclear cells (PBMCs), taken at baseline. The CDR3 protein is CASSAEGQVYGYTF. DNA of the CDR3: TGTGCCAGCAGCGCCGAGGGGCAGGTCTATGGCTACACCTTC.